The 17 T cell receptor beta chains listed next were all sequenced from one sample in a study of cytomegalovirus exposure and HLA in healthy donors. Assay used: immunoSEQ multiplex PCR; TCRdb lists only in-frame clones, some missing. The sample consists of fewer than 250,000 clones, around nine tenths of them appearing once. The sample taken for sequencing was PBMCs. These receptor sequences come from a man aged 18 to 29 in good health and CMV-seronegative.

J is TRBJ1-6 and V is TRBV9; 11 bases align to TRBD1. V lost 4 bases, J lost 6 bases, and 6 bases stayed unmatched. CDR3 length: 16 amino acids. Looked up from germline, CDR1 is SGDLS and CDR2 is YYNGEE. The CDR3 nucleotides read TGTGCCAGCAGCCTCGGGACAGGGGGAGGTAATTCACCCCTCCACTTT. Translating gives CASSLGTGGGNSPLHF.

The V call is TRBV7-9, the J call TRBJ2-3, with D perhaps TRBD1 (5 bases). The CDR3 length is 17 residues. The germline gives CDR1 SEHNR, CDR2 FQNEAQ (reference sequence). V lost 5 bases and J lost 1, with 19 bases in between. CDR3 sequence (DNA): TGTGCCAGCAGCCCAAAAAATGGGGCGTGGGGCACAGATACGCAGTATTTT. Encoded protein: CASSPKNGAWGTDTQYF.

The V and J genes are TRBV6-1 and TRBJ2-7, with 15 bases matching TRBD2. V shed 1 base and J 1 base; nucleotides not matched to a gene: 8. Germline lookup yields CDR1 MNHNS and CDR2 SASEGT. This CDR3 comprises 19 residues. The CDR3 bases are TGTGCCAGCAGTGAAGGTTCTTGGACTAGCGGGGGGGCTTCCTACGAGCAGTACTTC. Translation: CASSEGSWTSGGASYEQYF.

Only one count was recorded for this clone. The genes are TRBV11-2 and TRBJ2-7; possible D gene TRBD2, 6 bases. V lost 10 bases to trimming and J lost 6 bases, with 19 bases between them. CDR3 size: 13 residues. The germline V gene encodes CDR1 SGHAT and CDR2 FQNNGV. The CDR3 here is CATQLTGDSEQYF. CDR3 nucleotides: TGTGCCACCCAGCTTACGGGGGATAGCGAGCAGTACTTC. The complete variable domain, with remaining parts taken from reference TRBV11-2 and TRBJ2-7, reads EAGVAQSPRYKIIEKRQSVAFWCNPISGHATLYWYQQILGQGPKLLIQFQNNGVVDDSQLPKDRFSAERLKGVDSTLKIQPAKLEDSAVYLCATQLTGDSEQYFGPGTRLTVT.

CDR3: CASSTAGISYEQYF. CDR3 bases: TGTGCCAGCAGTACAGCGGGTATCTCCTACGAGCAGTACTTC. J is TRBJ2-7 and V is TRBV27, with a tentative D call TRBD2 (6 bases). CDR3 length equals 14 residues. Trimming cost V 5 bases and J 0 bases, with 11 bases left between them. Germline values: CDR1 MNHEY, CDR2 SMNVEV (reference sequence).

The chain has TRBV7-2 and TRBJ2-7; possible D gene TRBD2, 7 bases. Germline loops: CDR1 SGHTA, CDR2 FQGNSA. This CDR3 is 17 amino acids long. V was cut by 5 bases and J by 2 bases, with 22 bases left in between. The CDR3 region is CASSVRSGAGATYEQYF. The CDR3 nucleotides are TGTGCCAGCAGCGTCCGCTCGGGGGCGGGAGCTACCTACGAGCAGTACTTC. Supplemented by reference TRBV7-2 and TRBJ2-7, the full variable domain reads GAGVSQSPSNKVTEKGKDVELRCDPISGHTALYWYRQSLGQGLEFLIYFQGNSAPDKSGLPSDRFSAERTGGSVSTLTIQRTQQEDSAVYLCASSVRSGAGATYEQYFGPGTRLTVT.

The rearrangement joins TRBV18 to TRBJ2-5; 8 nucleotides align to TRBD2. The V gene's germline CDR1 is KGHSH and CDR2 LQKENI. The length of the CDR3 is 21 residues. Losses at the gene ends were 3 bases for V and 7 bases for J; bases not matched to a gene: 28. The chain's CDR3 is CASSPLPATESNAGGYVTQYF. The CDR3, as DNA: TGTGCCAGCTCACCTCTCCCGGCGACAGAGAGCAACGCGGGGGGATATGTGACCCAGTACTTC.

The genes are TRBV28 and TRBJ1-6, with TRBD1 as a possible D gene (5 bases). Trimming shortened V by 8 bases and J by 4 bases, and 9 bases separated the two germline ends. This CDR3 has 13 amino acids. The V gene's germline CDR1 is MDHEN and CDR2 SYDVKM. The CDR3 is CASLGQYNSPLHF. The CDR3 nucleotides read TGTGCCAGCCTGGGGCAGTATAATTCACCCCTCCACTTT.

The gene calls are TRBV4-3 and TRBJ2-7, with TRBD2 matching over 7 bases. J was trimmed by 7 bases and V by 0 bases; bases with no gene match: 15. Germline V CDR1 and CDR2: LGHNA, YSLEER. The CDR3 runs to 17 residues. CDR3 loop: CASSQESMSGTQGEQYF. CDR3 sequence (DNA): TGCGCCAGCAGCCAAGAATCTATGAGCGGGACCCAAGGTGAGCAGTACTTC.

The gene calls are TRBV7-6 and TRBJ2-7; unclear D gene. Trimming removed 6 bases from V and 0 bases from J, with 12 bases in between. Per germline, CDR1 SGHVS and CDR2 FNYEAQ. The CDR3 spans 14 residues. The CDR3 DNA follows: TGTGCCAGCAGTTCAACCTTGAGCTCCTACGAGCAGTACTTC. This translates into CASSSTLSSYEQYF.

This clone has more than one count but fewer than ten. The rearrangement links TRBV6-6 to TRBJ1-2, with 9 positions matching TRBD1. The CDR3 is 15 amino acids. CDR1 is MNHNY and CDR2 is SVGAGI in the germline V gene (reference sequence). V gave up 6 bases and J gave up 8 bases; unmatched junction bases: 13. CDR3 DNA: TGTGCCAGCAGGGAAACTGGGACAGGGACGAGAGGCTACACCTTC. Its protein product is CASRETGTGTRGYTF.

The chain recombines TRBV5-4 with TRBJ1-1; 7 nucleotides align to TRBD1. This CDR3 has 13 amino acids. The V gene's germline CDR1 is SGHNT and CDR2 YYREEE (reference sequence). V gave up 3 bases and J gave up 7 bases; unmatched junction bases: 6. The CDR3 here is CASSSQGSGEAFF. The CDR3 bases are TGTGCCAGCAGCTCACAGGGGAGCGGTGAAGCTTTCTTT.

CDR3 bases: TGTGCCAGCAGTTCCAGGCTAGCGCTCAGCTCCTACAATGAGCAGTTCTTC. It specifies CASSSRLALSSYNEQFF. The V and J genes are TRBV27 and TRBJ2-1, with a weak D call TRBD2 (6 bases). Trimming pared 4 bases from V and 0 bases from J, leaving 16 bases between. CDR1 and CDR2 (germline): MNHEY, SMNVEV (reference sequence). The CDR3 spans 17 residues.

This clone was seen only once. V is TRBV12-5 and J is TRBJ2-3, with D possibly matching TRBD2 (6 bases). Trimming removed 4 bases from V and 9 bases from J, with 8 bases in between. Germline loops: CDR1 LGHNT, CDR2 FRNRAP. The CDR3 totals 11 residues. The CDR3 loop is CASGSRGTQYF. In DNA form, the CDR3 reads TGTGCTAGTGGTTCTCGGGGGACGCAGTATTTT.

This clone is a singleton in its sample. The chain couples TRBV30 to TRBJ1-1; 9 bases agree with TRBD1. Germline assignment: CDR1 GTSNPN and CDR2 SVGIG (reference sequence). V gave up 7 bases and J gave up 4 bases; unmatched junction bases: 4. The CDR3 sequence is 12 residues long. CDR3 sequence: CALDRGGTEAFF. CDR3 bases: TGTGCCTTAGACAGGGGGGGCACTGAAGCTTTCTTT.

The chain carries TRBV4-2 and TRBJ1-1, with D maybe TRBD1 (6 bases). V lost 4 bases and J lost 10, with 13 bases in between. Germline CDR1 and CDR2: LGHNA and YNFKEQ. This CDR3 contains 12 residues. The CDR3 DNA reads as TGTGCCAGCAGCCGGGGGGGGCTTGCAGCTTTCTTT. Translated, it gives CASSRGGLAAFF.

The J gene is TRBJ2-2, the V gene TRBV7-2; the match to TRBD1 covers 7 bases. Germline CDR1 reads SGHTA; CDR2 reads FQGNSA. J gave up 5 bases and V 5 bases, and 17 bases lay outside the gene matches. CDR3 length: 18 residues. CDR3: CASSIPLVQTGPTGELFF. The CDR3 nucleotides read TGTGCCAGCAGCATACCACTTGTCCAGACAGGGCCTACCGGGGAGCTGTTTTTT.